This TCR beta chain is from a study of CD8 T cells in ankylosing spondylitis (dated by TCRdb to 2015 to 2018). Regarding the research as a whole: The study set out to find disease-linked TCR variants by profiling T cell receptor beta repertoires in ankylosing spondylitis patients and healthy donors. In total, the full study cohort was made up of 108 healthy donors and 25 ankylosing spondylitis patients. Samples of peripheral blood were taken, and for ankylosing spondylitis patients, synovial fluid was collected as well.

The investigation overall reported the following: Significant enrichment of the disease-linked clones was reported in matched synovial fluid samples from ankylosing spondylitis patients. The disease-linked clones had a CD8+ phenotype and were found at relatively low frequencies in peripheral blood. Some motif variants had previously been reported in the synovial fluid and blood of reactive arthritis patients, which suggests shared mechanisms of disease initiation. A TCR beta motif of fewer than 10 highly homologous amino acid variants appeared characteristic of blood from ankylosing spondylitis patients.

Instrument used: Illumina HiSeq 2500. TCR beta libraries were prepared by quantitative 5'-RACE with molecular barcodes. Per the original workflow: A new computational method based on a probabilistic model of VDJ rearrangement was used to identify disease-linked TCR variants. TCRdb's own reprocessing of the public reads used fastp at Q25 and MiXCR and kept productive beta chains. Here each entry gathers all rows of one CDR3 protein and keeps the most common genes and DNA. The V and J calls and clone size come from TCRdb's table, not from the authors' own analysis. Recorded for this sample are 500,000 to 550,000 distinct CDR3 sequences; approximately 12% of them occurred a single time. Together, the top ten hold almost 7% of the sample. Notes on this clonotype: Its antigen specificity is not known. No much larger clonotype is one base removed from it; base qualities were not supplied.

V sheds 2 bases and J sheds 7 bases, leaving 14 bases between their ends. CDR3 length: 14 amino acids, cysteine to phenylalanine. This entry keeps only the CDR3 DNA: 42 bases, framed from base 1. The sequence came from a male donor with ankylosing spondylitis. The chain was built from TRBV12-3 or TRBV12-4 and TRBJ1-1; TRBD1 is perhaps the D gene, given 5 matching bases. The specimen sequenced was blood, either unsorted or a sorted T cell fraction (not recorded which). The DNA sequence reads TGTGCCAGCAGTTTAATGGTAGGGGCCAGTGAAGCTTTCTTT. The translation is CASSLMVGASEAFF.